This T cell receptor (beta chain) was profiled in a study of blood T cell repertoires in COVID-19. Study at large: Acute and convalescent COVID-19 specimens originated in the United States, Italy and Spain. PBMCs, B-cell-depleted T cells, or T cells were the source of the cDNA or gDNA that made up the material.

As originally analysed: Amplification of reference gene primers was used by the study to estimate nucleated cell counts. Sequenced by immunoSEQ multiplex PCR; TCRdb stores in-frame clones only, minus some. From that table come the V and J calls and clone size; the DNA was used to work out D and trimming. The table shows approximately 110,000 clones, with around nine tenths occurring only once. The CDR3 loop spans 13 amino acids. The V end lost 2 bases, the J end lost 5 bases, and 9 bases lay between the germline ends. Germline lookup yields CDR1 SGHRS and CDR2 YFSETQ. The chain has TRBV5-1 and TRBJ2-3; possibly TRBD2 for D (5 bases). Sequencing was performed on peripheral blood. This sequence was found in a man aged 35-49 years with acute or convalescent COVID-19. The CDR3 bases are TGCGCCAGCAGCTTAGCGGCTTTAGATACGCAGTATTTT. It encodes CASSLAALDTQYF.